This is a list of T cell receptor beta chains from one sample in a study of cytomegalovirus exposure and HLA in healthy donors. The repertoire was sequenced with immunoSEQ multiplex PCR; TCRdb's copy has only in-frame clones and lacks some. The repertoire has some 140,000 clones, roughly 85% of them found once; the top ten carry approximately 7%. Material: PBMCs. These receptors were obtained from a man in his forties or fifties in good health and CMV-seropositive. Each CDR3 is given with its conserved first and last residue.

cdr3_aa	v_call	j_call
CASSYLGQINSPLHF	TRBV27	TRBJ1-6
CASFRDRGSGANVLTF	TRBV6-6	TRBJ2-6
CSVEWAQLGNTIYF	TRBV29-1	TRBJ1-3
CACLHREAHEQYF	TRBV30	TRBJ2-7
CASSLAAADSTNEKLFF	TRBV5-1	TRBJ1-4
CASSDAGIFYEQYF	TRBV5-1	TRBJ2-7
CASSKDAGNTEAFF	TRBV9	TRBJ1-1
CASTGSNQPQHF	TRBV19	TRBJ1-5
CASSSFYEQYF	TRBV27	TRBJ2-7
CASSLPSLTGGKNNYGYTF	TRBV28	TRBJ1-2
CASSQLAGYYEQYF	TRBV5-6	TRBJ2-7
CAWSEGWEGPHNEQFF	TRBV30	TRBJ2-1
CSVSTGGAGYTF	TRBV29-1	TRBJ1-2